These 23 T cell receptor beta chains share one sample of origin, sequenced in a study of blood T cell repertoires in COVID-19. The protocol was immunoSEQ multiplex PCR, while the TCRdb copy is restricted to in-frame clones and leaves out a portion. The table lists about 99,000 clones, 79% of them singletons, with about a sixth in the top ten. What was sequenced was peripheral blood. Receptor source: a woman aged 80 or over with active or convalescent COVID-19.

This CDR3 is CASSEGQGLKFPDTQYF. CDR3 DNA sequence: TGTGCCAGCAGTGAAGGACAGGGGTTGAAATTCCCAGATACGCAGTATTTT. The V call is TRBV6-1, the J call TRBJ2-3, with 8 bases identical to TRBD1. Germline trimming cut 1 base from V and 4 bases from J; bases unmatched to any gene: 10. Germline values: CDR1 MNHNS, CDR2 SASEGT. This CDR3 is 17 amino acids long.

The chain carries TRBV7-8 and TRBJ2-1; 8 positions agree with TRBD1. J lost 0 bases, V lost 4 bases, and 2 bases had no gene match. Germline CDR1 SGHVS, CDR2 FQNEAQ. There are 15 residues in the CDR3. CDR3 sequence: CASSYGQGSYNEQFF. DNA of the CDR3: TGTGCCAGCAGCTACGGACAGGGCTCCTACAATGAGCAGTTCTTC.

The chain is built from TRBV5-6 and TRBJ2-4, with 7 nucleotides matching TRBD1. The junction had 3 bases not matched to a gene; V was cut back by 0 bases and J by 3 bases. Germline CDR1 is SGHDT and CDR2 is YYEEEE. The CDR3 loop spans 15 amino acids. CDR3: CASSLVRDSKNIQYF. CDR3 sequence (DNA): TGTGCCAGCAGCTTGGTTAGGGACAGCAAAAACATTCAGTACTTC.

The genes are TRBV18 and TRBJ2-5; the D gene is possibly TRBD1 (5 bases). The CDR3 has 14 amino acids. Germline V gene sequence: CDR1 KGHSH, CDR2 LQKENI. Trimming removed 1 base at V and 1 base at J, with 7 bases between. CDR3 loop: CASSPRQIQETQYF. The CDR3 DNA is TGTGCCAGCTCACCACGACAGATCCAAGAGACCCAGTACTTC.

The rearrangement joins TRBV10-2 to TRBJ2-7, with TRBD1 matching over 7 bases. Trimming at V came to 7 bases and at J to 0 bases, leaving 3 bases not matched to a gene. Germline CDR1 reads WSHSY; CDR2 reads SAAADI. The CDR3 spans 13 residues. The CDR3 sequence: CASMTGSSYEQYF. CDR3 DNA sequence: TGCGCCAGCATGACAGGGAGCTCCTACGAGCAGTACTTC.

J is TRBJ2-3 and V is TRBV29-1; 8 bases agree with TRBD2. The junction had 2 bases not matched to a gene; V was cut back by 2 bases and J by 4 bases. CDR3 size: 13 residues. CDR1 SQVTM and CDR2 ANQGSEA come from the germline V gene. The CDR3 DNA is TGCAGCGTTGAACGAGCGGGAGCAGATACGCAGTATTTT. This translates into CSVERAGADTQYF.

This clone was found once. V is TRBV11-2 and J is TRBJ1-1; D perhaps matches TRBD1 (6 bases). In germline, CDR1 is SGHAT, CDR2 FQNNGV. V lost 1 base, J lost 4 bases, and 13 bases lay in between. The CDR3 loop spans 15 amino acids. CDR3 amino acids: CASSLAPRGGTEAFF. The CDR3 nucleotides are TGTGCCAGCAGCTTAGCCCCCCGAGGGGGCACTGAAGCTTTCTTT.

Comments on this clone: In the same sample, other DNA sequences code for this CDR3. The chain links TRBV5-1 to TRBJ2-7; 13 nucleotides agree with TRBD2. The germline gives CDR1 SGHRS, CDR2 YFSETQ. The junction had 2 bases not matched to a gene; V was cut back by 3 bases and J by 2 bases. The CDR3 extends over 15 amino acids. CDR3 residues: CASSYGTSGTYEQYF. DNA for the CDR3: TGCGCCAGCAGCTATGGGACTAGCGGGACCTACGAGCAGTACTTC.

This clone was seen only once. V gene TRBV5-1 combines with J gene TRBJ2-2, with TRBD1 matching 7 bases. CDR1 and CDR2 (germline): SGHRS, YFSETQ. Trimming at V came to 4 bases and at J to 4 bases, leaving 4 bases not matched to a gene. The CDR3 has 14 residues. The CDR3 DNA reads TGCGCCAGCAGCACGGGACAGATCACCGGGGAGCTGTTTTTT. It codes for CASSTGQITGELFF.

This clone was seen more than once but under ten times. The V and J genes are TRBV19 and TRBJ1-1; TRBD1 aligns across 12 bases. CDR1 and CDR2 (germline): LNHDA, SQIVND (reference sequence). The CDR3 extends over 17 amino acids. Trimming at V came to 3 bases and at J to 2 bases, leaving 7 bases not matched to a gene. The CDR3 DNA follows: TGTGCCAGTAGTATCGCCGGGACAGGGGGCTCTAACACTGAAGCTTTCTTT. As protein: CASSIAGTGGSNTEAFF.

The chain links TRBV24-1 to TRBJ2-1; the D gene is possibly TRBD1 (6 bases). CDR3 length equals 13 residues. CDR1 KGHDR and CDR2 SFDVKD come from the germline V gene. V lost 4 bases to trimming and J lost 10 bases, with 13 bases between them. CDR3 residues: CATSENRDAEQFF. The CDR3 nucleotides are TGTGCCACCAGTGAGAACAGGGACGCCGAGCAGTTCTTC.

The chain recombines TRBV27 with TRBJ2-3; TRBD2 is a possible D gene (6 bases). CDR1 is MNHEY and CDR2 is SMNVEV in the germline V gene (reference sequence). CDR3 length: 16 amino acids. V was cut by 3 bases and J by 5 bases, with 18 bases left in between. CDR3 sequence reads: CASSFWEEGRRDTQYF. The CDR3 nucleotides are TGTGCCAGCAGTTTTTGGGAGGAGGGCAGGCGAGATACGCAGTATTTT.

The chain combines TRBV24-1 with TRBJ2-1, with TRBD1 as a possible D gene (6 bases). The CDR3 is 12 residues long. Trimming took off 4 bases at V and 13 bases at J, with 13 bases between the two ends. CDR1 and CDR2 (germline): KGHDR, SFDVKD. The CDR3 DNA is TGTGCCACCAGTGAAGGAGACAGGAGACAGTTCTTC. Protein: CATSEGDRRQFF.

The rearrangement joins TRBV7-2 to TRBJ2-1; the D gene is possibly TRBD2 (6 bases). The CDR3 has 15 residues. V lost 1 base and J 4 bases, leaving 11 bases between the germline ends. Looked up from germline, CDR1 is SGHTA and CDR2 is FQGNSA. The DNA for the CDR3 is TGTGCCAGCAGCTTAGGAGGACTAAGGTACAATGAGCAGTTCTTC. Its translation: CASSLGGLRYNEQFF.

This clone was seen only once. The chain combines TRBV28 with TRBJ1-6, with D perhaps TRBD1 (6 bases). In germline, CDR1 is MDHEN, CDR2 SYDVKM. Deletions cut 1 base from V and 10 bases from J, with 17 bases between. CDR3 length: 16 amino acids. CDR3 sequence (DNA): TGTGCCAGCAGTTTATCCGGTTCGCAGGGGTACTCACCCCTCCACTTT. It is translated as CASSLSGSQGYSPLHF. The entire variable domain, with the rest obtained from reference TRBV28 and TRBJ1-6, is as follows: DVKVTQSSRYLVKRTGEKVFLECVQDMDHENMFWYRQDPGLGLRLIYFSYDVKMKEKGDIPEGYSVSREKKERFSLILESASTNQTSMYLCASSLSGSQGYSPLHFGNGTRLTVT.

This clone was counted only a few times. The chain employs TRBV30 and TRBJ2-7; weak D call: TRBD1 (6 bases). The V and J ends lost 2 bases and 0 bases respectively, with 23 bases between them. Per the germline V gene, CDR1 is GTSNPN and CDR2 is SVGIG (reference sequence). This CDR3 comprises 18 residues. The CDR3 region is CAWSPPPHRDSSSYEQYF. The CDR3 coding sequence is TGTGCCTGGAGTCCTCCCCCCCACAGGGATTCAAGCTCCTACGAGCAGTACTTC.

The chain joins TRBV6-6 to TRBJ1-2; 10 positions match TRBD1. V shed 5 bases and J 1 base; nucleotides not matched to a gene: 16. This CDR3 contains 19 residues. Germline-derived CDR1 and CDR2 are MNHNY and SVGAGI (reference sequence). CDR3 sequence (DNA): TGTGCCAGCAGTCCTTACGGGACAGGGGAGGGAATAGTTAACTATGGCTACACCTTC. As protein: CASSPYGTGEGIVNYGYTF.

The chain employs TRBV28 and TRBJ2-7; D is possibly TRBD2 (5 bases). CDR1 is MDHEN and CDR2 is SYDVKM in the germline V gene. The germline V and J ends were trimmed by 1 base and 4 bases, with 11 bases remaining between them. This CDR3 spans 14 amino acids. The CDR3 DNA sequence: TGTGCCAGCAGTTTATTCCGAGGGCGATACGAGCAGTACTTC. It translates to CASSLFRGRYEQYF.

The J gene is TRBJ2-7, the V gene TRBV27; weak D call: TRBD1 (5 bases). This CDR3 is built from 14 residues. The germline gives CDR1 MNHEY, CDR2 SMNVEV (reference sequence). V lost 2 bases, J lost 3 bases, and 11 bases lay in between. CDR3 in amino acids: CASSLRQGLYEQYF. CDR3 bases: TGTGCCAGCAGTTTACGGCAGGGTCTCTACGAGCAGTACTTC.

This clone has more than one count but fewer than ten. The chain links TRBV5-6 to TRBJ2-2; 7 bases agree with TRBD2. The germline gives CDR1 SGHDT, CDR2 YYEEEE. This CDR3 spans 16 amino acids. J lost 4 bases, V lost 1 base, and 7 bases had no gene match. The CDR3, as DNA: TGTGCCAGCAGCTTGATGTGGACTAGTTCCACCGGGGAGCTGTTTTTT. Protein: CASSLMWTSSTGELFF.

This clone was counted a few times. The V gene is TRBV6-5, the J gene TRBJ2-7; possibly TRBD2 for D (5 bases). Germline V CDR1 and CDR2: MNHEY, SVGAGI. The CDR3 contains 13 residues. Trimming took 5 bases from V and 4 from J, leaving 12 bases between them. The CDR3 protein is CASSRPDSYEQYF. The CDR3 coding sequence is TGTGCCAGCAGTCGCCCGGACTCGTACGAGCAGTACTTC.

This chain connects TRBV23-1 to TRBJ1-5; possible D gene TRBD1, 5 bases. TRBV23-1 is flagged as an ORF with uncertain function. CDR3 length: 17 residues. The V end was cut by 11 bases, the J end by 1 base, with 24 bases between. DNA for the CDR3: TGCGCCGGATGGGATCATCGCGTGACAGTCAGCAATCAGCCCCAGCATTTT. This sequence encodes CAGWDHRVTVSNQPQHF.

The gene calls are TRBV7-9 and TRBJ2-7; weak D call: TRBD1 (5 bases). V was cut by 1 base and J by 5 bases, with 12 bases left in between. There are 14 residues in the CDR3. Germline CDR1 and CDR2: SEHNR and FQNEAQ (reference sequence). CDR3 region: CASSLGGRAHEQYF. Written as DNA, the CDR3 is TGTGCCAGCAGCTTAGGCGGCAGGGCCCACGAGCAGTACTTC.